A selection of T cell receptor beta chains follows, all from one sample in a study of early T cells in non-severe SARS-CoV-2 infection. TCRdb reprocessed the 5' RACE reads with MiXCR, giving one entry per CDR3 protein. The sample comprises 85,000 to 100,000 distinct CDR3 sequences, 8% to 13% of which are singletons, and around 5.1% rests with the top ten. Sample: whole blood. The receptors originated from an adult who was a healthcare worker with PCR-confirmed SARS-CoV-2 infection or an uninfected control (not recorded which). Both conserved end residues are part of each CDR3. Fields, in order: CDR3 length, V gene, J gene, D gene, CDR3 protein. A D gene is named only where the DNA matches it firmly.

>16|TRBV6-4|TRBJ1-6|NA
CASSDRAGGYNSPLHF
>16|TRBV9|TRBJ1-6|NA
CASSVDSHNYNSPLHF
>15|TRBV11-2|TRBJ1-1|NA
CASSLPGRGLVEAFF
>16|TRBV18|TRBJ2-1|NA
CASSPLPRQVYNEQFF
>14|TRBV29-1|TRBJ2-1|NA
CSVAGGSSYNEQFF
>15|TRBV7-9|TRBJ2-1|NA
CASSLGTPAYNEQFF
>11|TRBV11-2|TRBJ2-7|NA
CASSFHYEQYF
>15|TRBV2|TRBJ2-1|NA
CASRATGSSYNEQFF
>12|TRBV20-1|TRBJ2-1|NA
CSASGLWDEQFF
>16|TRBV20-1|TRBJ2-3|TRBD2
CSARAGLAGIPDTQYF
>15|TRBV28|TRBJ1-5|TRBD1
CASSPRDRANQPQHF
>14|TRBV3-1|TRBJ2-7|NA
CASSQSPGVYEQYF
>13|TRBV4-2|TRBJ2-1|TRBD2
CASSQGAGEEQFF
>14|TRBV7-2|TRBJ1-1|NA
CASSLSAGRTEAFF
>13|TRBV20-1|TRBJ1-1|NA
CSAPSFRGTEAFF
>15|TRBV29-1|TRBJ2-1|TRBD2
CSVRELAGGDNEQFF
>13|TRBV29-1|TRBJ2-7|NA
CSVEAGVGYEQYF
>13|TRBV7-9|TRBJ2-2|NA
CASSRLGAGELFF
>13|TRBV20-1|TRBJ2-1|NA
CSASNPLDNEQFF
>16|TRBV4-1|TRBJ2-1|TRBD2
CASSQEGAGVPNEQFF
>14|TRBV20-1|TRBJ2-1|TRBD2
CSARRTSGRNEQFF
>13|TRBV6-6|TRBJ2-7|NA
CASSSGAGGEQYF
>17|TRBV5-6|TRBJ1-1|NA
CASSYRSGADVNTEAFF
>17|TRBV6-6|TRBJ1-3|TRBD1
CASSYLQGENSGNTIYF
>13|TRBV11-2|TRBJ1-1|TRBD1
CASRRQGNTEAFF
>16|TRBV5-4|TRBJ2-5|NA
CASSSTGRDVGETQYF
>17|TRBV18|TRBJ1-1|NA
CASSPLRAAGRNTEAFF
>14|TRBV5-4|TRBJ2-5|TRBD1
CASSSGQGVETQYF
>17|TRBV4-2|TRBJ2-1|TRBD2
CASSQAISSGGADEQFF
>15|TRBV3-1|TRBJ2-2|NA
CASSLPTNQAGELFF
>16|TRBV24-1|TRBJ2-2|NA
CATSETRGLNTGELFF
>13|TRBV11-2|TRBJ2-7|NA
CASSSLVTYEQYF
>11|TRBV7-7|TRBJ2-1|TRBD1
CASGQGGEQFF
>17|TRBV7-9|TRBJ2-3|NA
CASSLRAPPTGTDTQYF
>14|TRBV4-1|TRBJ1-2|TRBD1
CASSQIWTGGGYTF
>15|TRBV6-5|TRBJ1-6|NA
CASNPYGGLRSPLHF
>15|TRBV4-1|TRBJ2-7|TRBD1
CASSQPRTGQYEQYF
>14|TRBV5-1|TRBJ1-6|NA
CASSRTVSDSPLHF
>14|TRBV28|TRBJ2-7|NA
CASSLLRVHYEQYF
>15|TRBV27|TRBJ2-1|TRBD2
CASSLRGVTNNEQFF